The next 21 T cell receptor beta chains were all read from a single sample in a study of PD-1 blockade in classical Hodgkin lymphoma. Here immunoSEQ multiplex PCR was the method, and the copy in TCRdb shows in-frame clones only, minus some. This sample has fewer than 25,000 clones, with roughly 80% found just once. In every patient, relapse followed autologous stem cell transplantation, while exposure to brentuximab vedotin differed. The sequenced sample was peripheral blood mononuclear cells (PBMCs), obtained before the second cycle of nivolumab. All receptors derive from a human donor with classical Hodgkin lymphoma.

This rearrangement joins TRBV10-1 to TRBJ2-1; tentatively, D is TRBD1 (5 bases). The CDR3 length is 14 residues. The V gene lost 0 bases and the J gene lost 4 bases, with 7 bases spanning the gap. CDR1 is WNHNN, CDR2 SYGVQD, per germline (reference sequence). CDR3 amino acids: CASSESTEYNEQFF. CDR3 DNA: TGCGCCAGCAGTGAGTCGACAGAATACAATGAGCAGTTCTTC.

The sample holds one count of this clone. The rearrangement uses TRBV10-3 and TRBJ2-2; 8 positions match TRBD1. The CDR3 has 18 residues. The germline gives CDR1 ENHRY, CDR2 SYGVKD. With 8 bases clipped from V and 3 bases from J, the junction kept 17 bases outside the gene matches. The CDR3 spells CAIRVFGDTQGDTGELFF. In DNA form, the CDR3 reads TGTGCCATCCGGGTATTCGGGGACACACAGGGGGACACCGGGGAGCTGTTTTTT.

The rearrangement joins TRBV7-2 to TRBJ2-7; TRBD1 agrees at 9 bases. Trimming at V came to 1 base and at J to 3 bases, leaving 4 bases not matched to a gene. CDR1 and CDR2 from the germline V gene are SGHTA and FQGNSA. The CDR3 covers 15 residues. CDR3 sequence (DNA): TGTGCCAGCAGCTTAGGTGGGACAGGGAGCTACGAGCAGTACTTC. Encoded protein: CASSLGGTGSYEQYF.

This clone is labeled as medium-sized. The chain combines TRBV25-1 with TRBJ2-4, with D perhaps matching TRBD2 (6 bases). CDR1 MGHDK and CDR2 SYGVNS come from the germline V gene. V was shortened by 2 bases and J by 5 bases, with 16 bases between the two germline ends. This CDR3 comprises 16 residues. The CDR3 DNA follows: TGTGCCAGCAGTGAACGGGGCCGGGGAGGCCAAAACATTCAGTACTTC. Amino acids: CASSERGRGGQNIQYF.

V is TRBV5-6 and J is TRBJ2-1; the D gene is possibly TRBD2 (5 bases). The CDR3 totals 16 residues. V was trimmed by 0 bases and J by 3 bases, leaving 13 bases between them. Per germline, CDR1 SGHDT and CDR2 YYEEEE. CDR3 amino acids: CASSLGRGRNYNEQFF. The CDR3 DNA is TGTGCCAGCAGCTTGGGTCGGGGTAGGAACTACAATGAGCAGTTCTTC.

DNA for the CDR3: TGTGCCGCTCCCGGGGGCGGCACAGATACGCAGTATTTT. Translating it yields CAAPGGGTDTQYF. The V gene is TRBV2, the J gene TRBJ2-3; possibly TRBD1 or TRBD2 for D (6 bases each). CDR1 and CDR2 from the germline V gene are SNHLY and FYNNEI. Deletions cut 11 bases from V and 1 base from J, with 13 bases between. The CDR3 runs 13 residues.

The chain employs TRBV19 and TRBJ2-3; the D gene is possibly TRBD1 (7 bases). CDR3 length: 13 amino acids. Looked up from germline, CDR1 is LNHDA and CDR2 is SQIVND (reference sequence). Between the trimmed V and J ends, which lost 9 bases and 7 bases, there was a span of 17 bases. The CDR3 loop reads CASCTGDCYTQYF. CDR3 sequence (DNA): TGTGCCAGCTGCACAGGGGACTGCTATACGCAGTATTTT.

Comment on this clone: Sequence at one end of the junction differs from germline and may be a read error. The chain is built from TRBV7-7 and TRBJ2-5; weak D call: TRBD2 (6 bases). Germline V lookup: CDR1 SSHAT, CDR2 FNYEAQ (reference sequence). The CDR3 loop spans 16 amino acids. Here the CDR3 reads CASSLGAGRVGETQYF. DNA for the CDR3: TGTGCTAGCAGCTTAGGCGCGGGGAGAGTGGGAGAGACCCAGTACTTC.

The rearrangement uses TRBV10-3 and TRBJ1-6; 8 nucleotides align to TRBD1. The CDR3 covers 15 residues. Germline assignment: CDR1 ENHRY and CDR2 SYGVKD. The V segment lost 2 bases and the J segment 10 bases; nucleotides outside the gene matches: 7. This chain's CDR3 is CAISEGTGIWSPLHF. The DNA of the CDR3 is TGTGCCATCAGTGAGGGGACAGGAATTTGGTCACCCCTCCACTTT.

The chain carries TRBV4-2 and TRBJ2-2; D is tentatively TRBD1 or TRBD2 (6 bases each). The CDR3 sequence is 16 residues long. Trimming shortened V by 1 base and J by 7 bases, and 16 bases separated the two germline ends. Germline loops: CDR1 LGHNA, CDR2 YNFKEQ. Here the CDR3 reads CASSQVFRGPVGELFF. CDR3 coding DNA: TGTGCCAGCAGCCAAGTGTTTCGGGGGCCGGTCGGGGAGCTGTTTTTT.

This rearrangement joins TRBV19 to TRBJ1-5; 9 bases match TRBD1. Per germline, CDR1 LNHDA and CDR2 SQIVND (reference sequence). J gave up 7 bases and V 2 bases, and 12 bases lay outside the gene matches. The CDR3 runs to 17 residues. Here the CDR3 reads CASSIIETGGWGQPQHF. The CDR3 nucleotides are TGTGCCAGTAGTATAATCGAGACAGGGGGATGGGGACAGCCCCAGCATTTT.

The chain links TRBV6-6 to TRBJ2-7, with D perhaps being TRBD1 or TRBD2 (5 bases each). Trimming cost V 5 bases and J 7 bases, with 12 bases left between them. The CDR3 sequence is 12 residues long. CDR1 MNHNY and CDR2 SVGAGI come from the germline V gene (reference sequence). DNA of the CDR3: TGTGCCAGCAGTCCCGAGGGGCAAGAGCAGTACTTC. The encoded protein is CASSPEGQEQYF.

The genes are TRBV6-5 and TRBJ2-3; 9 nucleotides match TRBD1. CDR1 is MNHEY and CDR2 is SVGAGI in the germline V gene. V lost 6 bases to trimming and J lost 3 bases; unmatched junction nucleotides: 1. This CDR3 spans 13 amino acids. The CDR3 DNA sequence: TGTGCCAGCAGGGACAGGGGAACAGATACGCAGTATTTT. This translates into CASRDRGTDTQYF.

This clone was seen a single time. The chain uses TRBV7-6 and TRBJ2-3, with TRBD2 matching 10 bases. The germline CDR1 and CDR2 sequences are SGHVS and FNYEAQ. The CDR3 loop spans 19 amino acids. V gave up 1 base and J gave up 4 bases; unmatched junction bases: 14. This CDR3 reads CASSLGEGGTSDSSDTQYF. The CDR3 coding sequence is TGTGCCAGCAGCTTAGGGGAGGGTGGGACTAGCGACTCTTCAGATACGCAGTATTTT.

J is TRBJ2-1 and V is TRBV9; D gene uncertain. Trimming took off 1 base at V and 0 bases at J, with 20 bases between the two ends. Germline V gene sequence: CDR1 SGDLS, CDR2 YYNGEE. CDR3 length equals 19 residues. The CDR3 spells CASSVPSLVPTSSYNEQFF. The CDR3 DNA is TGTGCCAGCAGCGTACCCTCGCTCGTGCCAACGAGCTCCTACAATGAGCAGTTCTTC.

V usage is TRBV7-9 and J usage is TRBJ1-2; tentatively, D is TRBD1 (6 bases). The CDR3 loop spans 16 amino acids. CDR1 and CDR2 (germline): SEHNR, FQNEAQ (reference sequence). The V and J ends lost 5 bases and 7 bases respectively, with 23 bases between them. The CDR3 DNA is TGTGCCAGCAGCCCTCCTGCCCGAGCAGGGGTTCGTGGCTACACCTTC. As protein: CASSPPARAGVRGYTF.

Here the CDR3 DNA reads TGTGCCAGCAGCTTAGACAGGGTCTACAATGAGCAGTTCTTC. Translation gives CASSLDRVYNEQFF. V and J are TRBV11-2 and TRBJ2-1; TRBD1 might be the D (5 bases). V lost 0 bases and J 3 bases, leaving 6 bases between the germline ends. This CDR3 comprises 14 residues. The germline gives CDR1 SGHAT, CDR2 FQNNGV.

This sequence joins TRBV5-4 and TRBJ2-5; a weak D match, TRBD1 (6 bases). CDR3 length: 14 residues. In germline, CDR1 is SGHNT, CDR2 YYREEE (reference sequence). The ends were cut back, 4 bases at V and 0 bases at J, with 10 bases in the middle. The CDR3 coding sequence is TGTGCCAGCAGCACTGGACAGTACCAAGAGACCCAGTACTTC. It specifies CASSTGQYQETQYF.

V is TRBV4-1 and J is TRBJ1-1, with D possibly TRBD1 on 5 matching bases. V gave up 0 bases and J gave up 3 bases, with 11 bases separating them. Germline V gene sequence: CDR1 MGHRA, CDR2 YSYEKL. The CDR3 has 15 amino acids. DNA of the CDR3: TGCGCCAGCAGCCAAGAGGCGTCGGGGGACACTGAAGCTTTCTTT. Its protein product is CASSQEASGDTEAFF.

The chain carries TRBV2 and TRBJ2-5; D may match TRBD1 or TRBD2 (6 bases each). The CDR3 extends over 15 amino acids. V was clipped by 10 bases and J by 5 bases, with 23 bases between them. The germline CDR1 and CDR2 sequences are SNHLY and FYNNEI. In DNA form, the CDR3 reads TGTGCCAACGCTGGGTGGAGGGCTAGGGGGGAGACCCAGTACTTC. Translating it yields CANAGWRARGETQYF. Using reference TRBV2 and TRBJ2-5 for the parts outside the CDR3, the full variable domain is EPEVTQTPSHQVTQMGQEVILRCVPISNHLYFYWYRQILGQKVEFLVSFYNNEISEKSEIFDDQFSVERPDGSNFTLKIRSTKLEDSAMYFCANAGWRARGETQYFGPGTRLLVL.

The chain has TRBV4-2 and TRBJ2-6; no firm D call. The V end lost 1 base, the J end lost 0 bases, and 4 bases lay between the germline ends. Germline lookup yields CDR1 LGHNA and CDR2 YNFKEQ. CDR3 length: 15 amino acids. The CDR3 DNA is TGTGCCAGCAGCCAAGGAGACTCTGGGGCCAACGTCCTGACTTTC. Residues: CASSQGDSGANVLTF.